These 24 T cell receptor beta chains were all obtained from the same sample, sequenced in a study of blood T cell repertoires in COVID-19. Method: immunoSEQ multiplex PCR; TCRdb's copy keeps in-frame clones and lacks some. The table records about 210,000 clones, almost 85% of them present only once. The material sequenced was peripheral blood. The source is a man aged 45-65 years with COVID-19, enrolled during active disease.

V and J are TRBV5-4 and TRBJ1-2, with D possibly matching TRBD1 (5 bases). CDR1 is SGHNT and CDR2 is YYREEE in the germline V gene (reference sequence). This CDR3 contains 14 residues. Trimming took off 1 base at V and 0 bases at J, with 7 bases between the two ends. CDR3 amino acids: CASSLQGPNYGYTF. The CDR3 DNA sequence: TGTGCCAGCAGCTTGCAGGGCCCTAACTATGGCTACACCTTC.

This chain joins TRBV6-5 and TRBJ2-5; 7 bases are shared with TRBD1. Germline V CDR1 and CDR2: MNHEY, SVGAGI. V gave up 10 bases and J gave up 5 bases; unmatched junction bases: 13. CDR3 length: 14 residues. CDR3 nucleotides: TGTGCCACCTCAAAGGCAGGGGGTATGGAGACCCAGTACTTC. Protein: CATSKAGGMETQYF.

This chain links TRBV30 with TRBJ2-1; TRBD2 matches at 9 bases. The germline gives CDR1 GTSNPN, CDR2 SVGIG (reference sequence). The V segment lost 3 bases and the J segment 0 bases; nucleotides outside the gene matches: 6. There are 16 residues in the CDR3. DNA of the CDR3: TGTGCCTGGAGCGCGGGGGGGCAGGGCTCCTACAATGAGCAGTTCTTC. This translates into CAWSAGGQGSYNEQFF.

V is TRBV7-8 and J is TRBJ1-2; 7 bases fit TRBD1. The CDR3 has 14 residues. Germline-derived CDR1 and CDR2 are SGHVS and FQNEAQ. V dropped 5 bases and J dropped 4; count of bases not matched to a gene: 7. CDR3 in amino acids: CASSRIRDSYGYTF. For the CDR3, the DNA is TGTGCCAGCAGCCGAATCCGGGACAGCTATGGCTACACCTTC.

This clone was counted once. This sequence joins TRBV5-1 and TRBJ1-1, with D possibly matching TRBD1 (6 bases). The CDR3 runs 14 residues. V was clipped by 0 bases and J by 4 bases, with 10 bases between them. CDR1 is SGHRS, CDR2 YFSETQ, per germline. CDR3 residues: CASSLARGGTEAFF. The DNA for the CDR3 is TGCGCCAGCAGCTTGGCCAGGGGTGGCACTGAAGCTTTCTTT.

The CDR3 reads CASSAGQQTGELFF. DNA for the CDR3: TGCGCCAGCAGCGCTGGACAGCAAACCGGGGAGCTGTTTTTT. This chain links TRBV5-1 with TRBJ2-2; D is perhaps TRBD1 (6 bases). The length of the CDR3 is 14 residues. Between the trimmed V and J ends, which lost 4 bases and 5 bases, there was a span of 12 bases. CDR1 SGHRS and CDR2 YFSETQ come from the germline V gene.

A note on this clone: A junction boundary mismatches the germline segment, possibly from a read error. The chain uses TRBV28 and TRBJ1-5, with TRBD1 as a possible D gene (6 bases). Germline V gene lookup returns CDR1 MDHEN and CDR2 SYDVKM. The CDR3 length is 9 residues. CDR3 sequence (DNA): TGTGCCAGCGGAGAGGGGACACCCTTC. As protein: CASGEGTPF.

The rearrangement uses TRBV6-6 and TRBJ2-3; 7 bases align to TRBD2. The CDR3 sequence is 15 residues long. Germline assignment: CDR1 MNHNY and CDR2 SVGAGI (reference sequence). Trimming took 4 bases from V and 2 from J; bases not matched to a gene: 6. The CDR3 region is CASSFRRGDTDTQYF. The CDR3 DNA sequence: TGTGCCAGCAGTTTTAGACGGGGGGACACAGATACGCAGTATTTT.

The chain is built from TRBV21-1 and TRBJ1-2; TRBD1, the D gene given by the table, was not confirmed from the DNA. TRBV21-1 corresponds to a pseudogene. The CDR3 sequence is 14 residues long. As DNA, the CDR3 is TGTGCCAGCAGCAAAGCGGACATTGATTATGGCTACACCTTC. It is translated as CASSKADIDYGYTF.

This clone came up a few times. The rearrangement links TRBV5-6 to TRBJ1-5, with D perhaps matching TRBD1 (5 bases). This CDR3 region has 14 residues. V was trimmed by 2 bases and J by 5 bases, leaving 11 bases between them. Per the germline V gene, CDR1 is SGHDT and CDR2 is YYEEEE. CDR3 DNA sequence: TGTGCCAGCAGCTTTGCCGGAGGGGATCAGCCCCAGCATTTT. It yields the protein CASSFAGGDQPQHF.

The V call is TRBV3-1 (or the pseudogene TRBV3-2), the J call TRBJ2-2; 12 bases agree with TRBD2. This CDR3 is built from 17 residues. Germline V CDR1 and CDR2: LGHDT, YNNKEL (reference sequence). Unmatched junction bases numbered 5, after V lost 4 bases and J lost 2 bases. CDR3 nucleotide sequence: TGTGCCAGCAGCCGCCTAGCGGGGGGGCCCAACACCGGGGAGCTGTTTTTT. Residues: CASSRLAGGPNTGELFF.

The J gene is TRBJ1-5, the V gene TRBV30; 7 bases fit TRBD1. Germline values: CDR1 GTSNPN, CDR2 SVGIG (reference sequence). The CDR3 covers 15 residues. The V segment lost 1 base and the J segment 7 bases; nucleotides outside the gene matches: 10. The CDR3 nucleotides read TGTGCCTGGAGTGCAACCCTGACAGGGCGGCAGCCCCAGCATTTT. It codes for CAWSATLTGRQPQHF.

The genes are TRBV4-3 and TRBJ1-4, with 10 nucleotides matching TRBD1. The J segment lost 6 bases and the V segment lost 0 bases, leaving 4 bases of the junction unmatched. This CDR3 has 16 residues. From germline, CDR1 is LGHNA and CDR2 YSLEER. The CDR3 spells CASSQDGQGGYEKLFF. The CDR3 DNA follows: TGCGCCAGCAGCCAAGATGGACAGGGGGGGTATGAAAAACTGTTTTTT.

This chain uses TRBV30 with TRBJ1-2, with 8 nucleotides matching TRBD1. Trimming removed 4 bases from V and 3 bases from J; junction bases left unmatched: 7. The CDR3 runs to 14 residues. The germline V gene encodes CDR1 GTSNPN and CDR2 SVGIG (reference sequence). The CDR3 is CAWTASRGHYGYTF. As DNA, the CDR3 is TGTGCCTGGACCGCATCCAGGGGGCACTATGGCTACACCTTC.

The rearrangement links TRBV5-4 to TRBJ2-7; D is possibly TRBD1 (5 bases). V was shortened by 6 bases and J by 5 bases, with 15 bases between the two germline ends. The CDR3 covers 13 residues. CDR1 is SGHNT and CDR2 is YYREEE in the germline V gene (reference sequence). CDR3 DNA: TGTGCCAGCAACACTCGTAAAGGGGACGAGCAGTACTTC. This encodes CASNTRKGDEQYF.

This clone was recorded only once. V gene TRBV18 combines with J gene TRBJ1-5; TRBD1 might be the D (5 bases). This CDR3 has 15 amino acids. The V end was cut by 5 bases, the J end by 1 base, with 12 bases between. CDR1 is KGHSH, CDR2 LQKENI, per germline. CDR3 residues: CASSSQGGSNQPQHF. CDR3 sequence (DNA): TGTGCCAGCTCATCTCAGGGAGGGAGCAATCAGCCCCAGCATTTT.

This clone occurred once. The V gene is TRBV2, the J gene TRBJ1-5; tentative D call: TRBD1 (5 bases). V dropped 0 bases and J dropped 15 bases, with 15 bases sitting between them. Germline assignment: CDR1 SNHLY and CDR2 FYNNEI. CDR3 length: 13 amino acids. In DNA, the CDR3 is TGTGCCAGCAGTGAAGCCCCCCGACAGCGCGGGCATTTT. It is translated as CASSEAPRQRGHF.

The V gene is TRBV11-2, the J gene TRBJ2-7; 7 bases are shared with TRBD1. The V gene's germline CDR1 is SGHAT and CDR2 FQNNGV. V lost 4 bases to trimming and J lost 3 bases; unmatched junction nucleotides: 0. This CDR3 has 12 amino acids. In DNA, the CDR3 is TGTGCCAGCAGCTGGGACAGCTACGAGCAGTACTTC. This sequence encodes CASSWDSYEQYF.

This chain joins TRBV24-1 and TRBJ1-2, with D unclear. The CDR3 is 13 amino acids. Per germline, CDR1 KGHDR and CDR2 SFDVKD. V lost 3 bases, J lost 4 bases, and 8 bases lay in between. This CDR3 reads CATSDPRSYGYTF. CDR3 bases: TGTGCCACCAGTGATCCGAGAAGCTATGGCTACACCTTC.

This clone was seen just once. The J gene is TRBJ1-1, the V gene TRBV3-1 (or the pseudogene TRBV3-2); weak D call: TRBD1 (6 bases). The CDR3 has 14 amino acids. V lost 4 bases, J lost 4 bases, and 13 bases lay in between. Per the germline V gene, CDR1 is LGHDT and CDR2 is YNNKEL (reference sequence). CDR3 DNA: TGTGCCAGCAGCCCGACACCGACAGGCACTGAAGCTTTCTTT. Translated: CASSPTPTGTEAFF.

The gene calls are TRBV11-1 and TRBJ1-2; 9 bases line up with TRBD1. The CDR3 runs 13 residues. The trim removed 10 bases at V and 6 bases at J, leaving 9 bases unmatched. The germline gives CDR1 SGHAT, CDR2 FQDESV (reference sequence). The CDR3 nucleotides read TGTGCCACCAGAGGTGACAGGGGGGATGGCTACACCTTC. As protein: CATRGDRGDGYTF.

The genes are TRBV7-8 and TRBJ1-1; D might be TRBD1 (6 bases). V was pared by 7 bases and J by 10 bases, with 19 bases between. In germline, CDR1 is SGHVS, CDR2 FQNEAQ. The CDR3 has 13 residues. The CDR3 DNA follows: TGTGCCAGCACCGATCCCCAGGGGATTCGAGCTTTCTTT. Protein: CASTDPQGIRAFF.

This clone was seen a handful of times. The gene calls are TRBV24-1 and TRBJ2-3; 10 nucleotides align to TRBD1. V shed 9 bases and J 3 bases; nucleotides not matched to a gene: 8. Germline V gene data show CDR1 as KGHDR and CDR2 as SFDVKD. The CDR3 sequence is 15 residues long. The CDR3 DNA is TGTGCCACCGAATCGGGACAGGGGAGGACAGATACGCAGTATTTT. Translation: CATESGQGRTDTQYF.

V is TRBV4-1 and J is TRBJ1-3; D not certain. Germline V gives CDR1 MGHRA, CDR2 YSYEKL. The CDR3 is made up of 15 amino acids. Trimming pared 0 bases from V and 2 bases from J, leaving 8 bases between. Here the CDR3 reads CASSQDSEAGNTIYF. As DNA, the CDR3 is TGCGCCAGCAGCCAAGATTCGGAGGCTGGAAACACCATATATTTT.